The table lists the clone carrying this T cell receptor (beta chain) with a count of one. Its target is not known. The sample is drawn from a study of T cell responses to AZD1222 COVID-19 vaccine. Whole-study findings and limits: Nearly half of unique spike-specific TCRs reportedly avoided B.1.351 and B.1.1.7 mutated regions. It should be noted that donors were predominantly white British and more often female, and clonal diversity was possibly underestimated.

Some clones are missing from TCRdb's copy, which holds only in-frame ones; the method was immunoSEQ multiplex PCR. The table records about 190,000 clones, about 90% of them present only once. CDR3 size: 15 residues. The V gene's germline CDR1 is LNHDA and CDR2 SQIVND (reference sequence). V dropped 7 bases and J dropped 3; count of bases not matched to a gene: 9. The clonotype originates from an adult in good health. The V gene is TRBV19, the J gene TRBJ2-1, with 7 bases matching TRBD2. This material consisted of peripheral blood, taken on day 0 of MenACWY control vaccination. The CDR3 loop is CASKLGLADYNEQFF. In DNA form, the CDR3 reads TGTGCCAGTAAACTCGGTCTAGCGGACTACAATGAGCAGTTCTTC.